This is a list of T cell receptor beta chains from one sample in a study of control samples from healthy donors and cancer patients. Some clones are missing from TCRdb's copy, which holds only in-frame ones; the method was immunoSEQ multiplex PCR. Here the sample spans 93,000 or so clones, about 89% being singletons. Specimen: PBMCs. The receptors derive from a man in his 60s with lung cancer. Both conserved end residues are part of each CDR3. Each record gives: J gene, D gene, clone size, V gene, CDR3 DNA, CDR3 protein. A D gene is named only where the DNA matches it firmly. Only some rows state a clone size, as once, few, many or a class for expanded clones.

TRBJ1-1	.	.	TRBV14	TGTGCCAGCAGCACGACGAGGGGGACTGAAGCTTTCTTT	CASSTTRGTEAFF
TRBJ2-7	TRBD1	.	TRBV5-1	TGCGCCAGCAGCTTGGCCGGACAGGGGAGCTCCTACGAGCAGTACTTC	CASSLAGQGSSYEQYF
TRBJ2-4	.	.	TRBV27	TGTGCCAGCAGCCCAAGGGGACAACCCAAAAACATTCAGTACTTC	CASSPRGQPKNIQYF
TRBJ1-5	TRBD1	.	TRBV6-5	TGTGCCAGCAGTTGGACAGGGAATCAGCCCCAGCATTTT	CASSWTGNQPQHF
TRBJ1-2	TRBD1	.	TRBV29-1	TGCAGCGTGGTAACGACAGGGGGCGCGGTGGGCTACACCTTC	CSVVTTGGAVGYTF
TRBJ1-2	.	.	TRBV6-5	TGTGCCAGCAGTTACTCGAAACAGGGATCGTATGGCTACACCTTC	CASSYSKQGSYGYTF
TRBJ1-5	.	.	TRBV6-6	TGTGCCAGCAGTCGATCCGGCAATCAGCCCCAGCATTTT	CASSRSGNQPQHF
TRBJ1-1	TRBD1	.	TRBV27	TGTGCCAGCAGTCCCCGACAGGGGAGGACTGAAGCTTTCTTT	CASSPRQGRTEAFF
TRBJ1-1	.	.	TRBV5-1	TGCGCCAGCAGCTTGGACTCTTGGGGGACTGAAGCTTTCTTT	CASSLDSWGTEAFF
TRBJ1-1	TRBD1	.	TRBV6-5	TGTGCCAGCATTATGACAGGGGATAACACTGAAGCTTTCTTT	CASIMTGDNTEAFF
TRBJ2-1	.	.	TRBV12-3/TRBV12-4	TGTGCCAGCAGTTTTAACAACAATGAGCAGTTCTTC	CASSFNNNEQFF
TRBJ1-5	.	.	TRBV19	TGTGCCAGTAGTATACGTGGGGGGGTGGGCAATCAGCCCCAGCATTTT	CASSIRGGVGNQPQHF
TRBJ1-4	.	once	TRBV4-1	TGCGCCAGCAGCCTCAGGCCACAGGGAGCTAATGAAAAACTGTTTTTT	CASSLRPQGANEKLFF
TRBJ2-2	.	.	TRBV6-4	TGTGCCAGCAGTGACTTGCCGGGGAGGAACACCGGGGAGCTGTTTTTT	CASSDLPGRNTGELFF
TRBJ2-3	.	.	TRBV18	TGTGCCAGCTCACCGGTCCGCACAGATACGCAGTATTTT	CASSPVRTDTQYF
TRBJ1-3	.	.	TRBV29-1	TGCAGCGTGGGACTGGGCTCTGGAAACACCATATATTTT	CSVGLGSGNTIYF
TRBJ2-7	TRBD1	.	TRBV6-5	TGTGCCAGCAGTTACGACTGGGACAGGGGCTACGAGCAGTACTTC	CASSYDWDRGYEQYF
TRBJ1-1	TRBD1	.	TRBV11-2	TGTGCCAGCAGCATTAAACAGGGGGCGACTGAAGCTTTCTTT	CASSIKQGATEAFF
TRBJ2-1	.	.	TRBV24-1	TGTGCCACCAGTGATTTCCGAGGTAGTGAGCAGTTCTTC	CATSDFRGSEQFF
TRBJ1-3	.	.	TRBV7-3	TGTGCCAGCAGCCCCGACCCTGGAAACACCATATATTTT	CASSPDPGNTIYF
TRBJ2-7	TRBD1	.	TRBV5-1	TGCGCCAGCAGCTTGTCCCTGACAGGGGACGAGCAGTACTTC	CASSLSLTGDEQYF
TRBJ2-2	.	.	TRBV5-6	TGTGCCAGCAGCAATGACAGAAACACCGGGGAGCTGTTTTTT	CASSNDRNTGELFF
TRBJ2-1	.	.	TRBV20-1	TGCAGTGCTAGATCCGTTGAGCAGTTCTTC	CSARSVEQFF
TRBJ1-1	TRBD1	few	TRBV27	TGTGCCAGCAGTTCGTGGACAGGGAATGAAGCTTTCTTT	CASSSWTGNEAFF
TRBJ1-5	.	medium-sized	TRBV10-2	TGCGCCAGCAGTGAGTCGGGCGGTAGCAATCAGCCCCAGCATTTT	CASSESGGSNQPQHF
TRBJ1-5	TRBD1	.	TRBV5-6	TGTGCCAGCAGCTACCCGACAGGGGGCCAGCCCCAGCATTTT	CASSYPTGGQPQHF
TRBJ2-1	TRBD2	few	TRBV27	TGTGCCAGCAGTTTTCTACACGGACTAGCGGGGGACTACAATGAGCAGTTCTTC	CASSFLHGLAGDYNEQFF
TRBJ1-5	.	.	TRBV30	TGTGCCTGGAGTGAGGACAGCAATCAGCCCCAGCATTTT	CAWSEDSNQPQHF
TRBJ2-3	.	.	TRBV7-2	TGTGCCAGCAGCTTACAGGGGTCAGATACGCAGTATTTT	CASSLQGSDTQYF